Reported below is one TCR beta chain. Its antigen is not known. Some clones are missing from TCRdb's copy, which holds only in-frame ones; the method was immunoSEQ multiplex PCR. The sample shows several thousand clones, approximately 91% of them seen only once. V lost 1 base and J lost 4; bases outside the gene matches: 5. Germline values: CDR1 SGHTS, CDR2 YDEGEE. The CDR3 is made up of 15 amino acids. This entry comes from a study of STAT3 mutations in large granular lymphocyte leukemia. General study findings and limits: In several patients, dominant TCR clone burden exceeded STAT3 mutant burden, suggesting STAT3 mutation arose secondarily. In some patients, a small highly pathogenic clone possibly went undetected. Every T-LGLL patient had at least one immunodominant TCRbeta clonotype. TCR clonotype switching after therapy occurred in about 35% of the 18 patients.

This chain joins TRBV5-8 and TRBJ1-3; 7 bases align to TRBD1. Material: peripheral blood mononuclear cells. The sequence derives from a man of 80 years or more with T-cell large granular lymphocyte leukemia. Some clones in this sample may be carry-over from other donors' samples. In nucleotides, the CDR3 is TGTGCCAGCAGCTTGCGACAGGGCTCCGGAAACACCATATATTTT. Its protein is CASSLRQGSGNTIYF.